These T cell receptor beta chains were read from a single sample in a study of Graves' ophthalmopathy and Graves' hyperthyroidism. TCRdb called the multiplex PCR reads again in MiXCR, with one record for every CDR3 protein. The sample holds around 670,000 distinct CDR3 sequences, roughly 41% seen once. Sequenced sample: peripheral blood. The origin of the receptors is an adult man with Graves' ophthalmopathy. Both conserved end residues are part of each CDR3. Fields, in order: CDR3 length, clone size, V gene, D gene, J gene, CDR3 protein, CDR3 DNA. A D gene is named only where the DNA matches it firmly. Rows may omit the clone size; those that give it use once, few, many or a size class.

len: 12; abundance: many; v_gene: TRBV2; d_gene: NA; j_gene: TRBJ2-5; CDR3aa: CAGSTVGETQYF; CDR3nt: TGTGCCGGGTCTACGGTGGGGGAGACCCAGTACTTC
len: 13; abundance: NA; v_gene: TRBV10-3; d_gene: NA; j_gene: TRBJ1-4; CDR3aa: CASIVGGGEKLFF; CDR3nt: TGTGCCAGCATTGTAGGGGGGGGGGAAAAACTGTTTTTT
len: 14; abundance: NA; v_gene: TRBV7-2; d_gene: NA; j_gene: TRBJ2-5; CDR3aa: CASSLNRKKETQYF; CDR3nt: TGTGCCAGCAGTTTAAACAGGAAAAAAGAGACCCAGTACTTC
len: 13; abundance: many; v_gene: TRBV7-8; d_gene: NA; j_gene: TRBJ1-4; CDR3aa: CASSLPTNEKLFF; CDR3nt: TGTGCCAGCAGCCTCCCTACTAATGAAAAACTGTTTTTT
len: 16; abundance: few; v_gene: TRBV9; d_gene: TRBD2; j_gene: TRBJ2-7; CDR3aa: CASSPQRDGSSYEQYF; CDR3nt: TGTGCCAGCAGCCCCCAGCGGGACGGGAGCTCCTACGAGCAGTACTTC
len: 11; abundance: NA; v_gene: TRBV20-1; d_gene: NA; j_gene: TRBJ2-7; CDR3aa: CSASDRYEQYF; CDR3nt: TGCAGTGCGTCCGACAGATACGAGCAGTACTTC
len: 14; abundance: NA; v_gene: TRBV7-2; d_gene: NA; j_gene: TRBJ1-6; CDR3aa: CASSLGHGNSPLHF; CDR3nt: TGTGCCAGCAGCTTAGGGCACGGAAATTCACCCCTCCACTTT
len: 13; abundance: NA; v_gene: TRBV20-1; d_gene: TRBD1; j_gene: TRBJ1-2; CDR3aa: CSARPTGEDGYTF; CDR3nt: TGCAGTGCTAGACCGACAGGGGAGGACGGCTACACCTTC
len: 14; abundance: NA; v_gene: TRBV2; d_gene: TRBD2; j_gene: TRBJ2-5; CDR3aa: CASSTQRERRTQYF; CDR3nt: TGTGCCAGCAGCACACAGCGGGAGCGGCGGACCCAGTACTTC
len: 15; abundance: NA; v_gene: TRBV24-1; d_gene: NA; j_gene: TRBJ1-5; CDR3aa: CASSLGSFSNQPQHF; CDR3nt: TGTGCCAGCAGTTTGGGGAGCTTTAGCAATCAGCCCCAGCATTTT
len: 12; abundance: NA; v_gene: TRBV2; d_gene: NA; j_gene: TRBJ2-7; CDR3aa: CASQEPRQSGYF; CDR3nt: TGTGCCAGCCAAGAGCCCCGACAGTCGGGGTACTTC
len: 13; abundance: NA; v_gene: TRBV19; d_gene: NA; j_gene: TRBJ2-3; CDR3aa: CASTKKGGDTQYF; CDR3nt: TGTGCCAGTACCAAGAAGGGAGGAGATACGCAGTATTTT
len: 14; abundance: NA; v_gene: TRBV7-2; d_gene: NA; j_gene: TRBJ1-6; CDR3aa: CASSTPERDSPLHF; CDR3nt: TGTGCCAGCAGCACTCCGGAAAGGGATTCACCCCTCCACTTT
len: 17; abundance: NA; v_gene: TRBV25-1; d_gene: NA; j_gene: TRBJ1-1; CDR3aa: CASSQDWRSGVNTEAFF; CDR3nt: TGTGCCAGCAGCCAAGATTGGCGGTCAGGGGTGAACACTGAAGCTTTCTTT